This entry is about one T cell receptor (beta chain). V lost 2 bases and J 5 bases, leaving 10 bases between the germline ends. The CDR3 length is 13 residues. The germline gives CDR1 SGHTS, CDR2 YDEGEE. The data stem from a study of T cell changes during pregnancy in multiple sclerosis. Assay: immunoSEQ multiplex PCR; the TCRdb copy retains only in-frame clones and omits some. Among roughly 69,000 clones listed, 90% to 95% were seen once. This specimen was CD4+ T cells from peripheral blood mononuclear cells, taken in the third trimester of pregnancy. The source is a female donor in good health, enrolled as a control in a pregnancy study. The chain uses TRBV5-8 and TRBJ2-5; D perhaps matches TRBD2 (7 bases). This CDR3 is CASSFRGAETQYF. In nucleotides, the CDR3 is TGTGCCAGCAGCTTTCGGGGGGCGGAGACCCAGTACTTC.